This T cell receptor beta chain came from a study of blood T cell repertoires in COVID-19. This clone was observed a few times. This CDR3 has 15 residues. Germline lookup yields CDR1 MNHEY and CDR2 SVGAGI. V trimming: 7 bases; J trimming: 2 bases; junction bases outside the gene matches: 10. The table came from immunoSEQ multiplex PCR; TCRdb's copy has only in-frame clones and leaves some out. The table includes under 200,000 clones, more than 65% detected once. This chain connects TRBV6-5 to TRBJ2-7; TRBD2 aligns across 8 bases. The sequenced sample was PBMCs or T cells enriched from blood (not recorded which). The source is a man aged 55-75 years who had recovered from COVID-19. The CDR3 spells CASTKSGSSTYEQYF. CDR3 nucleotide sequence: TGTGCCAGCACAAAGAGCGGGAGCTCGACCTACGAGCAGTACTTC.